This is a list of T cell receptor beta chains from one sample in a study of blood T cell repertoires in COVID-19. Profiling relied on immunoSEQ multiplex PCR, and the TCRdb table lists in-frame clones only, not all of them. The table shows 200,000 to 250,000 clones, with 70% to 90% occurring only once. The specimen was PBMCs or T cells enriched from blood (not recorded which). The source of these receptors is a man in his forties who had recovered from COVID-19. Both conserved end residues are part of each CDR3. D genes are given only for firm matches. Only part of the rows carry a size: once, few, many, or a class if the clone is expanded.

clone_size	d_call	v_call	j_call	cdr3_aa	cdr3_nt
.	.	TRBV9	TRBJ1-3	CASSVEVGGGPSGNTIYF	TGTGCCAGCAGCGTAGAGGTCGGTGGCGGCCCCTCTGGAAACACCATATATTTT
.	.	TRBV6-5	TRBJ2-3	CASSFRLDTDTQYF	TGTGCCAGCAGTTTCCGACTAGACACAGATACGCAGTATTTT
.	.	TRBV24-1	TRBJ1-5	CATRTGLSGGSQPQHF	TGTGCCACCAGGACGGGCCTTTCGGGGGGCTCTCAGCCCCAGCATTTT
.	.	TRBV10-3	TRBJ2-1	CAISESDNRSGEQFF	TGTGCCATCAGTGAGTCCGACAACCGTAGTGGTGAGCAGTTCTTC
.	TRBD2	TRBV24-1	TRBJ2-2	CATSVGLAGGPLLSTGELFF	TGTGCCACCAGTGTCGGACTAGCGGGAGGCCCTCTCCTTAGCACCGGGGAGCTGTTTTTT
few	.	TRBV12-5	TRBJ1-2	CASGLVRRGYGYTF	TGTGCTAGTGGTTTGGTACGAAGGGGCTATGGCTACACCTTC
.	.	TRBV5-4	TRBJ2-7	CASSLARGGDPYEQYF	TGTGCCAGCAGCTTGGCCCGAGGGGGGGATCCTTACGAGCAGTACTTC
.	.	TRBV3-1/TRBV3-2	TRBJ1-5	CASSQSRSNQPQHF	TGTGCCAGCAGCCAATCCAGGAGCAATCAGCCCCAGCATTTT
.	TRBD2	TRBV3-1/TRBV3-2	TRBJ2-3	CASSPGLAGASTDTQYF	TGTGCCAGCAGCCCTGGACTAGCGGGGGCCAGCACAGATACGCAGTATTTT
.	.	TRBV4-2	TRBJ1-6	CASSLAGWQSPLHF	TGTGCCAGCAGCCTAGCGGGTTGGCAATCACCCCTCCACTTT
.	TRBD1	TRBV10-3	TRBJ2-5	CAIRMDRTQETQYF	TGTGCCATCAGAATGGACAGGACACAAGAGACCCAGTACTTC
.	.	TRBV10-3	TRBJ1-3	CAISLGGTGNTIYF	TGTGCCATCAGCCTGGGAGGGACGGGAAACACCATATATTTT
.	TRBD2	TRBV29-1	TRBJ2-1	CSVEDNLAGVVGEQFF	TGCAGCGTTGAAGATAACCTAGCGGGGGTTGTGGGTGAGCAGTTCTTC
.	TRBD1	TRBV28	TRBJ1-5	CASSHGTGYQPQHF	TGTGCCAGCAGTCATGGGACAGGGTATCAGCCCCAGCATTTT
.	.	TRBV5-1	TRBJ1-3	CASSPLASSGNTIYF	TGCGCCAGCAGCCCTCTAGCGTCCTCTGGAAACACCATATATTTT
.	TRBD1	TRBV9	TRBJ1-2	CASTTGGPDYGYTF	TGTGCCAGCACCACAGGGGGCCCCGACTATGGCTACACCTTC
.	.	TRBV15	TRBJ2-2	CATSTQGIGELFF	TGTGCCACCAGCACACAGGGTATCGGGGAGCTGTTTTTT
.	.	TRBV3-1/TRBV3-2	TRBJ1-3	CASSQPKGGARGNTIYF	TGTGCCAGCAGCCAGCCGAAGGGGGGGGCGCGAGGAAACACCATATATTTT
.	.	TRBV5-1	TRBJ2-7	CASSLAAGDFEQYF	TGCGCCAGCAGCTTGGCGGCCGGCGACTTCGAGCAGTACTTC
.	.	TRBV19	TRBJ2-2	CASRTIGTDTGELFF	TGTGCCAGTAGGACTATCGGCACGGACACCGGGGAGCTGTTTTTT
.	TRBD2	TRBV6-4	TRBJ2-3	CASSDLGTSSPDTQYF	TGTGCCAGCAGTGATCTCGGGACTAGCTCCCCCGATACGCAGTATTTT
.	.	TRBV6-5	TRBJ2-7	CASSLGGNPYEQYF	TGTGCCAGCAGTTTGGGCGGGAACCCCTACGAGCAGTACTTC
.	TRBD2	TRBV30	TRBJ2-1	CAWAAGGPVQFF	TGTGCCTGGGCGGCGGGGGGGCCGGTGCAGTTCTTC
few	.	TRBV3-1/TRBV3-2	TRBJ1-5	CASSQDRTRNQPQHF	TGTGCCAGCAGCCAAGATAGGACACGCAATCAGCCCCAGCATTTT